These 7 T cell receptor beta chains came from one sample sequenced in a study of blood T cell repertoires in COVID-19. The table came from immunoSEQ multiplex PCR; TCRdb's copy has only in-frame clones and leaves some out. The data contain 190,000 or so clones, 90% of them singletons. Sequenced: peripheral blood. The receptor set was obtained from a man between 45 and 60 years old with acute or convalescent COVID-19.

The rearrangement uses TRBV9 and TRBJ2-1; D is undetermined. V was shortened by 3 bases and J by 4 bases, with 11 bases between the two germline ends. Germline V gives CDR1 SGDLS, CDR2 YYNGEE. The CDR3 is made up of 14 amino acids. CDR3 nucleotides: TGTGCCAGCAGCGCGGATCCTAGATACAATGAGCAGTTCTTC. Amino acids: CASSADPRYNEQFF.

This clone occurred once. The chain has TRBV4-3 and TRBJ1-3; TRBD1 might be the D (6 bases). V was pared by 0 bases and J by 4 bases, with 16 bases between. The CDR3 loop spans 17 amino acids. Germline lookup yields CDR1 LGHNA and CDR2 YSLEER. The chain's CDR3 is CASSQDHYRVAGNTIYF. The CDR3 nucleotides are TGCGCCAGCAGCCAAGATCACTACAGGGTGGCCGGAAACACCATATATTTT.

This chain uses TRBV24-1 with TRBJ2-1; maybe TRBD1 (6 bases). The length of the CDR3 is 16 residues. CDR1 KGHDR and CDR2 SFDVKD come from the germline V gene. The V end lost 4 bases, the J end lost 0 bases, and 12 bases lay between the germline ends. CDR3 nucleotides: TGTGCCACCAGTGAAAACAGGGCCAGCTCCTACAATGAGCAGTTCTTC. Translation: CATSENRASSYNEQFF.

The chain combines TRBV7-3 with TRBJ1-2, with unresolved D. CDR1 SGHTA and CDR2 FQGTGA come from the germline V gene. Trimming cost V 1 base and J 3 bases, with 15 bases left between them. The CDR3 contains 16 residues. Written as DNA, the CDR3 is TGTGCCAGCAGCTTAAAGGAGGGAGGTTTGGACTATGGCTACACCTTC. As protein: CASSLKEGGLDYGYTF.

This chain joins TRBV27 and TRBJ2-7; 7 bases are shared with TRBD2. Unmatched junction bases numbered 7, after V lost 5 bases and J lost 3 bases. Germline V gives CDR1 MNHEY, CDR2 SMNVEV (reference sequence). The CDR3 contains 14 residues. CDR3 sequence: CASSPSGGGYEQYV. In nucleotides, the CDR3 is TGTGCCAGCAGTCCATCGGGCGGGGGCTACGAGCAGTACGTC.

V gene TRBV11-3 combines with J gene TRBJ1-1, with D uncertain. The V gene's germline CDR1 is SGHNT and CDR2 YENEEA. Trimming removed 0 bases from V and 6 bases from J, with 11 bases in between. The CDR3 consists of 14 residues. The CDR3 sequence is CASSLDRGAAEAFF. In DNA, the CDR3 is TGTGCCAGCAGCTTAGATCGGGGAGCCGCTGAAGCTTTCTTT.

This chain joins TRBV9 and TRBJ2-3, with 14 bases aligning to TRBD2. The CDR3 is made up of 18 amino acids. V lost 2 bases, J lost 4 bases, and 9 bases stayed unmatched. The germline gives CDR1 SGDLS, CDR2 YYNGEE. This CDR3 reads CASSVAGLAGVGADTQYF. Here the CDR3 DNA reads TGTGCCAGCAGCGTTGCGGGACTAGCGGGAGTGGGCGCAGATACGCAGTATTTT.